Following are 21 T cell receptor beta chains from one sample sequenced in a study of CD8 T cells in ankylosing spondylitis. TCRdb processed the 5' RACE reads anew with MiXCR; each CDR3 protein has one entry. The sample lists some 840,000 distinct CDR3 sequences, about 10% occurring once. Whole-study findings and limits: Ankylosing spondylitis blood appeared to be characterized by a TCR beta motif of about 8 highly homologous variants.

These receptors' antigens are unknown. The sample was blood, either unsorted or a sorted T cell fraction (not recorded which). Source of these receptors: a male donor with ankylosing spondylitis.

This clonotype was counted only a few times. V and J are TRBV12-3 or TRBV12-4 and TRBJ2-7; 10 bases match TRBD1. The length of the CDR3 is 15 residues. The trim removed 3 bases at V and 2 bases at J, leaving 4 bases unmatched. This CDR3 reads CASSFRDRGPYEQYF. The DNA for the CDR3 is TGTGCCAGCAGTTTTCGCGACAGGGGGCCCTACGAGCAGTACTTC.

CDR3 amino acids: CSARDRRQTSNYGYTF. The CDR3 DNA is TGCAGTGCTAGAGATAGGAGACAGACCTCTAACTATGGCTACACCTTC. V gene TRBV20-1 combines with J gene TRBJ1-2, with D maybe TRBD1 (5 bases). The CDR3 is 16 residues long. Germline V gene sequence: CDR1 DFQATT, CDR2 SNEGSKA (reference sequence). V was shortened by 0 bases and J by 0 bases, with 14 bases between the two germline ends.

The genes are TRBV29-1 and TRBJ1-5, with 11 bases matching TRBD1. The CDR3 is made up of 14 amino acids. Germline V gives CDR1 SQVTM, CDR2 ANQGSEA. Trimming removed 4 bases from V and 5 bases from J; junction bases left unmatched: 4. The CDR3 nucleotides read TGCAGCGTTGCCCGGGACAGGGGGGATCAGCCCCAGCATTTT. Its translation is CSVARDRGDQPQHF.

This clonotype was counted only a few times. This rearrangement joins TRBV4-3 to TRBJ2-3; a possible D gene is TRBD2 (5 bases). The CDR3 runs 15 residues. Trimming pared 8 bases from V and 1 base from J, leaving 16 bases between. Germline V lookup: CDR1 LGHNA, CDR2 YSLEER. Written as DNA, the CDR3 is TGCGCCAGCTCGACCAGAGGGCGGCGCACAGATACGCAGTATTTT. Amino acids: CASSTRGRRTDTQYF.

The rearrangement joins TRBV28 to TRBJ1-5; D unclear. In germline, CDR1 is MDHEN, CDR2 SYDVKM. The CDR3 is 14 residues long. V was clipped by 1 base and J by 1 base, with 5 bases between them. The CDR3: CASSLLSSNQPQHF. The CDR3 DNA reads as TGTGCCAGCAGTTTATTGAGCAGCAATCAGCCCCAGCATTTT.

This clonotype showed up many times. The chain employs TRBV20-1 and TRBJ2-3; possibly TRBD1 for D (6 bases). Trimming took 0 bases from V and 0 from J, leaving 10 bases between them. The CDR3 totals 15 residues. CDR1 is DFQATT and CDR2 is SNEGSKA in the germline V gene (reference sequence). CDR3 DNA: TGCAGTGCTAGAGATGCCCAGGGGAGCACAGATACGCAGTATTTT. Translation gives CSARDAQGSTDTQYF.

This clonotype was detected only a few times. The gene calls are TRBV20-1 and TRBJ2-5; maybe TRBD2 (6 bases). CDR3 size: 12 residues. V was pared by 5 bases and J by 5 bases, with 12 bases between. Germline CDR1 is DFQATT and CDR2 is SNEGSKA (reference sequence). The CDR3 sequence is CSAWASAETQYF. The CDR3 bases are TGCAGTGCTTGGGCTAGCGCCGAGACCCAGTACTTC.

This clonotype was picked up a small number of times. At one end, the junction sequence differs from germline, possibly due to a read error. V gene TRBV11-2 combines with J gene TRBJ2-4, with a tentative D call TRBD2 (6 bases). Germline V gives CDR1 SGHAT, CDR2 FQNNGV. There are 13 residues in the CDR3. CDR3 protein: CASSPRPGTSGLF. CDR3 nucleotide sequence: TGTGCCAGCAGCCCTCGCCCCGGGACGTCGGGACTCTTC.

CDR3 region: CASSPPGFGGLYGYTF. For the CDR3, the DNA is TGCGCCAGCAGCCCCCCTGGATTCGGGGGGCTCTATGGCTACACCTTC. The V call is TRBV4-3, the J call TRBJ1-2; tentative D call: TRBD1 (6 bases). V shed 4 bases and J shed 4 bases, with 19 bases lying between them. Germline CDR1 is LGHNA and CDR2 is YSLEER. The CDR3 loop spans 16 amino acids.

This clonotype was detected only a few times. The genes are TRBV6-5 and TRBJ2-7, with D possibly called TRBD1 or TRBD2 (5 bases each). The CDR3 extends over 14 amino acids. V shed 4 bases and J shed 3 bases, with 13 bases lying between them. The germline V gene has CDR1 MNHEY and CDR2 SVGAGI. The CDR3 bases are TGTGCCAGCAGTTCCTCGGGACCCTTCTACGAGCAGTACTTC. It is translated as CASSSSGPFYEQYF.

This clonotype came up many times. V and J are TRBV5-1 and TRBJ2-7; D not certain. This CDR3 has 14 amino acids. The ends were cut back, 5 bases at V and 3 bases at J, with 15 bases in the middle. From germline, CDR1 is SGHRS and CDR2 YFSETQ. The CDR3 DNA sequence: TGCGCCAGCAGTCTCAGACCCCCCGGCTACGAGCAGTACTTC. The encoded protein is CASSLRPPGYEQYF.

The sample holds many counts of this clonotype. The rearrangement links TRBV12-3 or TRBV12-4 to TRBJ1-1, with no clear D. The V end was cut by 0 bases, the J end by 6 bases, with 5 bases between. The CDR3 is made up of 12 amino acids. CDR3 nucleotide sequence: TGTGCCAGCAGTTTAGCCATAGCTGAAGCTTTCTTT. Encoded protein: CASSLAIAEAFF.

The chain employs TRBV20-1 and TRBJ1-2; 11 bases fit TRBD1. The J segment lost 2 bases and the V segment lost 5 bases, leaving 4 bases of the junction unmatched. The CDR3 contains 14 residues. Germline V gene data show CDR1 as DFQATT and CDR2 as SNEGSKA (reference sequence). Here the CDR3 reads CSAARTGGNYGYTF. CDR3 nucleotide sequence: TGCAGTGCTGCCCGGACAGGGGGCAACTATGGCTACACCTTC.

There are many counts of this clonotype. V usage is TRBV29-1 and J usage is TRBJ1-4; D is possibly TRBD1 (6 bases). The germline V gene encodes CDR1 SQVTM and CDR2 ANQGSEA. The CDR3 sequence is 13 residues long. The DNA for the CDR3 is TGCACCTACCGCGGGGGCACTAATGAAAAACTGTTTTTT. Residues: CTYRGGTNEKLFF.

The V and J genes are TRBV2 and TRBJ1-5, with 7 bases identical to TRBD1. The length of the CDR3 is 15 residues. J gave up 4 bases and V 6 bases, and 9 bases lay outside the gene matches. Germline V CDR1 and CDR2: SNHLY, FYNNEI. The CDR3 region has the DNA TGTGCCAGCAGACCGGAGACAGGGAGGAATCAGCCCCAGCATTTT. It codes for CASRPETGRNQPQHF.

The CDR3 DNA sequence: TGTGCCAGCGAGGGACAGGCACTAACCTACGAGCAGTACTTC. It codes for CASEGQALTYEQYF. This chain joins TRBV28 and TRBJ2-7; 8 positions match TRBD1. The CDR3 covers 14 residues. Trimming took 8 bases from V and 2 from J; bases not matched to a gene: 8. CDR1 MDHEN and CDR2 SYDVKM come from the germline V gene. Filled out from reference TRBV28 and TRBJ2-7, the complete variable domain reads DVKVTQSSRYLVKRTGEKVFLECVQDMDHENMFWYRQDPGLGLRLIYFSYDVKMKEKGDIPEGYSVSREKKERFSLILESASTNQTSMYLCASEGQALTYEQYFGPGTRLTVT.

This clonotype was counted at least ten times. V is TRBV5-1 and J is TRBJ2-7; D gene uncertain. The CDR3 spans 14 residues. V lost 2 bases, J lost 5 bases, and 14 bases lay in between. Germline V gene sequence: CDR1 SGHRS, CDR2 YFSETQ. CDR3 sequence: CASSLRVLPHEQYF. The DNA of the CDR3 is TGCGCCAGCAGCTTAAGGGTCCTACCACACGAGCAGTACTTC.

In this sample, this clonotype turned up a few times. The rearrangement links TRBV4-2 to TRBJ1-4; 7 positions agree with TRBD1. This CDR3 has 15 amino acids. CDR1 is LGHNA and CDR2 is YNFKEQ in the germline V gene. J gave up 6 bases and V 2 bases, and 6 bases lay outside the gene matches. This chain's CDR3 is CASSQLTGSDEKLFF. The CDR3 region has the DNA TGTGCCAGCAGCCAATTGACAGGGTCGGATGAAAAACTGTTTTTT.

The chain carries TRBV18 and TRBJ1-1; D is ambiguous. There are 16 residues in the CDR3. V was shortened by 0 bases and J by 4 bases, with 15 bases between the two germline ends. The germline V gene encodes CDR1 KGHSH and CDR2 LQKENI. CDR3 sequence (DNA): TGTGCCAGCTCACCACCTTCGGTCCGACCGGCCACTGAAGCTTTCTTT. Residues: CASSPPSVRPATEAFF.

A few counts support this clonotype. The CDR3 here is CASSQDAVTRETQYF. The CDR3 DNA reads TGCGCCAGCAGCCAAGATGCGGTAACCCGGGAGACCCAGTACTTC. The gene calls are TRBV4-3 and TRBJ2-5; no clear D. The CDR3 spans 15 residues. The V gene's germline CDR1 is LGHNA and CDR2 YSLEER. V was cut by 0 bases and J by 5 bases, with 13 bases left in between.

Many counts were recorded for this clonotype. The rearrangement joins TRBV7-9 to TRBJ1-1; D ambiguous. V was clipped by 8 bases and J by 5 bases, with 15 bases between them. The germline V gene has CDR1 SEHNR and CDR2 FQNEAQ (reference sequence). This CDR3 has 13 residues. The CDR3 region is CASYGTDLTEAFF. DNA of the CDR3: TGTGCCAGCTATGGTACAGATCTAACTGAAGCTTTCTTT.